The 24 T cell receptor beta chains presented below share a single source sample, sequenced in a study of blood T cell repertoires in COVID-19. Sequencing was performed with immunoSEQ multiplex PCR; in TCRdb, only in-frame clones are kept and a portion is missing. The table lists under 250,000 clones, more than 70% of them singletons, with around an eighth in the top ten. The sample was peripheral blood. The source is an elderly man with acute or convalescent COVID-19.

This chain links TRBV3-1 (or the pseudogene TRBV3-2) with TRBJ1-3, with D possibly TRBD1 on 5 matching bases. Trimming shortened V by 3 bases and J by 4 bases, and 10 bases separated the two germline ends. The germline V gene encodes CDR1 LGHDT and CDR2 YNNKEL (reference sequence). The CDR3 is 14 amino acids. The CDR3 sequence is CASSHQGTGNTIYF. The CDR3 nucleotides are TGTGCCAGCAGCCACCAGGGTACAGGAAACACCATATATTTT.

The chain combines TRBV23-1 with TRBJ2-5; D unclear. TRBV23-1 is recorded as an ORF, its role being uncertain. This CDR3 region has 14 residues. Deletions cut 8 bases from V and 3 bases from J, with 16 bases between. CDR3 loop: CASDSRVVKETQYF. As DNA, the CDR3 is TGCGCCAGCGACTCCCGGGTGGTTAAAGAGACCCAGTACTTC.

The chain joins TRBV11-2 to TRBJ1-5, with D perhaps matching TRBD1 (5 bases). Trimming left V 0 bases short and J 5 bases short, with 11 bases between. Germline V lookup: CDR1 SGHAT, CDR2 FQNNGV. The CDR3 is 15 amino acids. The CDR3 is CASSLDLDSYQPQHF. Written as DNA, the CDR3 is TGTGCCAGCAGCTTAGATCTTGACAGTTATCAGCCCCAGCATTTT.

The chain employs TRBV19 and TRBJ2-3; 10 bases line up with TRBD1. V lost 4 bases and J lost 6; bases outside the gene matches: 7. This CDR3 region has 15 residues. CDR1 and CDR2 from the germline V gene are LNHDA and SQIVND (reference sequence). CDR3 nucleotide sequence: TGTGCCAGTAGTACTCGACAGGGGGCTAGGGATACGCAGTATTTT. Translating gives CASSTRQGARDTQYF.

The rearrangement joins TRBV11-2 to TRBJ2-4; D not resolved. CDR3 size: 13 residues. V gave up 0 bases and J gave up 4 bases, with 4 bases separating them. The germline V gene encodes CDR1 SGHAT and CDR2 FQNNGV. The CDR3 bases are TGTGCCAGCAGCTTAGATCAGAAAAACATTCAGTACTTC. Translating it yields CASSLDQKNIQYF.

The chain joins TRBV4-1 to TRBJ2-3; unclear D gene. Trimming removed 1 base at V and 10 bases at J, with 9 bases between. This CDR3 has 12 amino acids. Per the germline V gene, CDR1 is MGHRA and CDR2 is YSYEKL. The CDR3 coding sequence is TGCGCCAGCAGCCAAGGAGAAGTCCCGCAGTATTTT. This gives the protein CASSQGEVPQYF.

This clone appeared once. V and J are TRBV9 and TRBJ2-1; no reliable D call. The V end lost 4 bases, the J end lost 12 bases, and 20 bases lay between the germline ends. Germline V gene data show CDR1 as SGDLS and CDR2 as YYNGEE. The CDR3 consists of 14 residues. The CDR3 loop is CASSPLPSVESQFF. CDR3 DNA: TGTGCCAGCAGCCCACTACCCTCGGTTGAGTCGCAGTTCTTC.

The genes are TRBV19 and TRBJ2-3, with 8 nucleotides matching TRBD1. The CDR3 totals 16 residues. Losses at the gene ends were 4 bases for V and 2 bases for J; bases not matched to a gene: 8. The germline CDR1 and CDR2 sequences are LNHDA and SQIVND (reference sequence). CDR3 protein: CASSTLGQGFTDTQYF. The CDR3 region has the DNA TGTGCCAGTAGTACCCTCGGACAGGGCTTCACAGATACGCAGTATTTT.

CDR3: CASSEGGYEQYF. The DNA for the CDR3 is TGCGCCAGCAGTGAAGGAGGCTACGAGCAGTACTTC. The J gene is TRBJ2-7, the V gene TRBV10-1; tentatively, D is TRBD2 (5 bases). CDR1 is WNHNN, CDR2 SYGVQD, per germline (reference sequence). The V end was cut by 3 bases, the J end by 3 bases, with 6 bases between. The CDR3 is 12 residues long.

V and J are TRBV19 and TRBJ1-1; D is uncertain. The CDR3 spans 13 residues. Germline V CDR1 and CDR2: LNHDA, SQIVND (reference sequence). V gave up 7 bases and J gave up 5 bases, with 14 bases separating them. Here the CDR3 reads CASTPGGRTEAFF. CDR3 sequence (DNA): TGTGCCAGTACCCCGGGAGGGCGTACTGAAGCTTTCTTT.

The chain has TRBV5-8 and TRBJ2-1; TRBD2 might be the D (6 bases). V was shortened by 4 bases and J by 0 bases, with 11 bases between the two germline ends. CDR1 and CDR2 from the germline V gene are SGHTS and YDEGEE. This CDR3 has 15 residues. For the CDR3, the DNA is TGTGCCAGCAGCAACGACGGGAGCTCCTACAATGAGCAGTTCTTC. Encoded protein: CASSNDGSSYNEQFF.

This clone was observed a few times. The chain employs TRBV5-4 and TRBJ1-3; no definite D call. The germline V gene encodes CDR1 SGHNT and CDR2 YYREEE (reference sequence). V was shortened by 0 bases and J by 2 bases, with 3 bases between the two germline ends. The length of the CDR3 is 13 residues. The chain's CDR3 is CASSLAAGNTIYF. DNA of the CDR3: TGTGCCAGCAGCTTGGCAGCTGGAAACACCATATATTTT.

The CDR3 sequence is CASSGGQGAYGYTF. CDR3 in DNA: TGTGCCAGCAGTGGGGGACAGGGGGCCTATGGCTACACCTTC. The gene calls are TRBV6-4 and TRBJ1-2, with 12 bases identical to TRBD1. This CDR3 has 14 amino acids. Trimming at V came to 4 bases and at J to 4 bases, leaving 1 base not matched to a gene. Looked up from germline, CDR1 is MRHNA and CDR2 is SNTAGT.

This rearrangement joins TRBV3-1 (or the pseudogene TRBV3-2) to TRBJ1-2; D possibly corresponds to TRBD1 (6 bases). This CDR3 is 11 amino acids long. Germline V lookup: CDR1 LGHDT, CDR2 YNNKEL (reference sequence). V was clipped by 8 bases and J by 7 bases, with 11 bases between them. CDR3 sequence reads: CASAGGLGYTF. The CDR3 bases are TGTGCCAGCGCGGGGGGGCTTGGCTACACCTTC.

The chain joins TRBV5-1 to TRBJ1-5, with 8 bases identical to TRBD1. The J segment lost 4 bases and the V segment lost 4 bases, leaving 4 bases of the junction unmatched. This CDR3 is built from 14 residues. Germline lookup yields CDR1 SGHRS and CDR2 YFSETQ. CDR3 protein: CASSDGQGNQPQHF. In DNA form, the CDR3 reads TGCGCCAGCAGCGATGGACAGGGTAATCAGCCCCAGCATTTT.

This clone was counted once. This chain links TRBV5-4 with TRBJ2-7; D possibly corresponds to TRBD1 (5 bases). The ends were cut back, 4 bases at V and 2 bases at J, with 13 bases in the middle. The CDR3 runs 14 residues. CDR1 is SGHNT, CDR2 YYREEE, per germline (reference sequence). CDR3 sequence: CASSLKTATYEQYF. CDR3 bases: TGTGCCAGCAGCCTAAAGACAGCCACCTACGAGCAGTACTTC.

The chain employs TRBV28 and TRBJ2-1; TRBD2 matches at 8 bases. Germline values: CDR1 MDHEN, CDR2 SYDVKM. The ends lost 8 bases at V and 11 bases at J; junction bases unmatched: 29. This CDR3 is built from 19 residues. The CDR3: CASSRGQRVMGLAGLKQFF. CDR3 DNA: TGTGCCAGCTCGAGAGGACAGAGAGTAATGGGGCTAGCGGGCCTTAAGCAGTTCTTC.

V usage is TRBV5-1 and J usage is TRBJ2-1, with no clear D. This CDR3 region has 16 residues. V was clipped by 0 bases and J by 0 bases, with 10 bases between them. CDR1 and CDR2 from the germline V gene are SGHRS and YFSETQ. For the CDR3, the DNA is TGCGCCAGCAGCTTGGGGGCCGGCCTCTCCTACAATGAGCAGTTCTTC. It yields the protein CASSLGAGLSYNEQFF.

The genes are TRBV11-2 and TRBJ2-7; no reliable D call. The CDR3 covers 12 residues. V lost 5 bases and J lost 4, with 9 bases in between. In germline, CDR1 is SGHAT, CDR2 FQNNGV. CDR3 in amino acids: CASSPEQYEQYF. In DNA, the CDR3 is TGTGCCAGCAGCCCGGAGCAGTACGAGCAGTACTTC.

The gene calls are TRBV10-3 and TRBJ2-2; 7 bases are a match to TRBD1. V was pared by 7 bases and J by 2 bases, with 10 bases of the junction left unmatched. Germline lookup yields CDR1 ENHRY and CDR2 SYGVKD. The CDR3 has 16 residues. The CDR3 sequence is CAINLNRDSNTGELFF. In DNA, the CDR3 is TGTGCCATCAATCTAAACCGGGACAGCAACACCGGGGAGCTGTTTTTT.

This clone has more than one count but fewer than ten. V is TRBV19 and J is TRBJ1-4, with a weak D call TRBD1 (6 bases). Germline V CDR1 and CDR2: LNHDA, SQIVND (reference sequence). This CDR3 is built from 15 residues. Deletions cut 6 bases from V and 0 bases from J, with 11 bases between. CDR3 coding DNA: TGTGCCAGTAGACACAGGGCTGCAACTAATGAAAAACTGTTTTTT. It translates to CASRHRAATNEKLFF.

A single count supports this clone. Here the CDR3 reads CASRWRLLNTEAFF. The CDR3 nucleotides are TGTGCCAGCAGATGGCGGCTTCTTAACACTGAAGCTTTCTTT. The rearrangement links TRBV6-5 to TRBJ1-1; D is unclear. Deletions cut 6 bases from V and 2 bases from J, with 13 bases between. Germline V gene sequence: CDR1 MNHEY, CDR2 SVGAGI. This CDR3 is 14 amino acids long.

This clone showed up just once. This chain joins TRBV24-1 and TRBJ2-3, with 8 bases identical to TRBD1. This CDR3 is built from 16 residues. Germline V lookup: CDR1 KGHDR, CDR2 SFDVKD. Losses at the gene ends were 4 bases for V and 0 bases for J; bases not matched to a gene: 5. The CDR3 DNA follows: TGTGCCACCAGTGACCCGGACAGGGCTAGCACAGATACGCAGTATTTT. The encoded protein is CATSDPDRASTDTQYF.

The genes are TRBV18 and TRBJ2-7, with 9 bases identical to TRBD1. Trimming at V came to 3 bases and at J to 5 bases, leaving 11 bases not matched to a gene. The CDR3 runs to 16 residues. Germline loops: CDR1 KGHSH, CDR2 LQKENI. CDR3: CASSPPTGTGSDEQYF. The CDR3 bases are TGTGCCAGCTCACCCCCAACCGGGACAGGGTCCGACGAGCAGTACTTC.